This T cell receptor beta chain was obtained from a study of blood T cell dynamics during melanoma immunotherapy. Study details: Patients with metastatic melanoma got pembrolizumab or nivolumab-ipilimumab as first-line care. Study-level results: Whether repertoire-driving clones were melanoma-specific could not be determined.

Profiled with immunoSEQ multiplex PCR; TCRdb holds only in-frame clones, not every one. The table lists about 7,300 clones, 81% of them singletons, with more than 12% in the top ten. With regard to this clone: The antigen remains undetermined.

As to time point: week 3, after first cycle of checkpoint inhibitor. Blood was drawn before treatment and at week 3 after checkpoint blockade. The trim removed 5 bases at V and 8 bases at J, leaving 6 bases unmatched. Germline CDR1 SGHNT, CDR2 YENEEA. The CDR3 contains 14 residues. Sequencing used blood, obtained from a patient treated with checkpoint blockade. This clonotype was sampled from a human donor with melanoma. The chain links TRBV11-3 to TRBJ1-6; 7 bases match TRBD1. The CDR3, as DNA: TGTGCCAGCAGCGTAGGGGGCGAATATTCACCCCTCCACTTT. Its protein product is CASSVGGEYSPLHF.